Below, 19 T cell receptor beta chains from the same sample are listed, as sequenced in a study of shared clonotypes between healthy human individuals. Profiling relied on immunoSEQ multiplex PCR, and the TCRdb table lists in-frame clones only, not all of them. The sample includes about 1 million clones, 70% to 80% of them seen just once. Sequencing was done on a sample of memory CD4+ T cells sorted from blood. Specified subset: CD45RA-negative fraction. These receptor sequences come from a man aged 18 to 30 in good health.

The chain employs TRBV6-6 and TRBJ1-4, with D maybe TRBD1 (5 bases). The germline CDR1 and CDR2 sequences are MNHNY and SVGAGI (reference sequence). The CDR3 extends over 14 amino acids. V was cut by 1 base and J by 8 bases, with 11 bases left in between. The DNA of the CDR3 is TGTGCCAGCAGTTACTTCGAGGGGAGCGAAAAACTGTTTTTT. It specifies CASSYFEGSEKLFF.

The chain has TRBV11-2 and TRBJ1-2; a weak D match, TRBD1 (6 bases). The CDR3 spans 15 residues. V lost 2 bases and J lost 2, with 12 bases in between. The germline V gene has CDR1 SGHAT and CDR2 FQNNGV. CDR3 protein: CASSLSSQGNYGYTF. The CDR3 DNA is TGTGCCAGCAGCTTATCCTCCCAGGGGAACTATGGCTACACCTTC.

The CDR3 nucleotides are TGTGCCAGCAGTTCGGCCCGATTAATAACGCAGTATTTT. Protein sequence: CASSSARLITQYF. This rearrangement joins TRBV28 to TRBJ2-3; D uncertain. CDR1 is MDHEN, CDR2 SYDVKM, per germline. The CDR3 loop spans 13 amino acids. V lost 4 bases to trimming and J lost 9 bases, with 14 bases between them.

The rearrangement joins TRBV16 to TRBJ2-5; D unclear. The CDR3 spans 14 residues. V was clipped by 0 bases and J by 5 bases, with 10 bases between them. Germline CDR1 is KGHSY and CDR2 is FQNENV. This chain's CDR3 is CASSQSFSRETQYF. CDR3 DNA: TGTGCCAGCAGCCAATCGTTTAGCCGGGAGACCCAGTACTTC. The full variable domain, with the rest looked up from reference TRBV16 and TRBJ2-5, is GEEVAQTPKHLVRGEGQKAKLYCAPIKGHSYVFWYQQVLKNEFKFLISFQNENVFDETGMPKERFSAKCLPNSPCSLEIQATKLEDSAVYFCASSQSFSRETQYFGPGTRLLVL.

The rearrangement links TRBV6-6 to TRBJ2-2; D tentatively fits TRBD1 or TRBD2 (5 bases each). Germline V gene lookup returns CDR1 MNHNY and CDR2 SVGAGI (reference sequence). The CDR3 has 14 amino acids. The V gene lost 4 bases and the J gene lost 0 bases, with 6 bases spanning the gap. The CDR3 sequence: CASSWDPNTGELFF. DNA of the CDR3: TGTGCCAGCAGTTGGGACCCGAACACCGGGGAGCTGTTTTTT.

This clone was detected once. The rearrangement links TRBV6-6 to TRBJ2-7; D is possibly TRBD1 (5 bases). V was clipped by 6 bases and J by 4 bases, with 19 bases between them. CDR1 and CDR2 from the germline V gene are MNHNY and SVGAGI (reference sequence). The CDR3 covers 15 residues. Written as DNA, the CDR3 is TGTGCCAGCAGGCCCCCTGGGGCCTTGGGGTACGAGCAGTACTTC. This encodes CASRPPGALGYEQYF.

The chain uses TRBV7-8 and TRBJ1-5, with D hard to call. V was clipped by 1 base and J by 5 bases, with 15 bases between them. The CDR3 covers 16 residues. From germline, CDR1 is SGHVS and CDR2 FQNEAQ. The CDR3 nucleotides are TGTGCCAGCAGCTTAGGAAGGGCCTGGCAGGATCAGCCCCAGCATTTT. Translating it yields CASSLGRAWQDQPQHF.

The chain uses TRBV11-3 and TRBJ2-7, with D uncertain. The V end lost 2 bases, the J end lost 3 bases, and 11 bases lay between the germline ends. Germline V CDR1 and CDR2: SGHNT, YENEEA. The CDR3 runs to 14 residues. The CDR3 DNA follows: TGTGCCAGCAGCTTATTCGGCAGTGGCTACGAGCAGTACTTC. This encodes CASSLFGSGYEQYF.

The chain joins TRBV5-1 to TRBJ2-2, with TRBD1 matching 10 bases. Germline loops: CDR1 SGHRS, CDR2 YFSETQ. This CDR3 spans 16 amino acids. The ends lost 2 bases at V and 4 bases at J; junction bases unmatched: 5. The CDR3, as DNA: TGCGCCAGCAGCTTAACGACAGGGGGCTTCACCGGGGAGCTGTTTTTT. Its translation: CASSLTTGGFTGELFF. Filled out from reference TRBV5-1 and TRBJ2-2, the complete variable domain reads KAGVTQTPRYLIKTRGQQVTLSCSPISGHRSVSWYQQTPGQGLQFLFEYFSETQRNKGNFPGRFSGRQFSNSRSEMNVSTLELGDSALYLCASSLTTGGFTGELFFGEGSRLTVL.

This chain uses TRBV6-1 with TRBJ1-5; TRBD1 is a possible D gene (5 bases). This CDR3 spans 13 amino acids. Trimming removed 10 bases at V and 7 bases at J, with 17 bases between. Per the germline V gene, CDR1 is MNHNS and CDR2 is SASEGT. For the CDR3, the DNA is TGTGCCACCCGGAGAGAGGGGTGGCAGCCCCAGCATTTT. Residues: CATRREGWQPQHF.

This chain connects TRBV5-1 to TRBJ1-2, with D possibly matching TRBD1 (6 bases). V lost 0 bases and J 4 bases, leaving 13 bases between the germline ends. CDR1 and CDR2 from the germline V gene are SGHRS and YFSETQ. The CDR3 extends over 15 amino acids. CDR3 residues: CASSLDQQGFYGYTF. CDR3 in DNA: TGCGCCAGCAGCTTGGATCAACAGGGTTTCTATGGCTACACCTTC.

V gene TRBV6-5 combines with J gene TRBJ2-3; 9 positions match TRBD1. V lost 6 bases, J lost 6 bases, and 10 bases stayed unmatched. The CDR3 covers 15 residues. CDR1 and CDR2 from the germline V gene are MNHEY and SVGAGI. The CDR3 sequence: CASSRGQGSRDTQYF. In DNA, the CDR3 is TGTGCCAGCAGCCGCGGACAGGGGAGCCGGGATACGCAGTATTTT.

This clone has more than one count but fewer than ten. V and J are TRBV6-1 and TRBJ1-1; D call uncertain. V shed 3 bases and J shed 0 bases, with 11 bases lying between them. CDR1 is MNHNS and CDR2 is SASEGT in the germline V gene. This CDR3 comprises 15 residues. The CDR3, as DNA: TGTGCCAGCAGTGAGGGGATCCTAATGAACACTGAAGCTTTCTTT. Its translation is CASSEGILMNTEAFF.

The chain employs TRBV30 and TRBJ1-5; D might be TRBD1 (6 bases). Per germline, CDR1 GTSNPN and CDR2 SVGIG (reference sequence). Trimming left V 5 bases short and J 2 bases short, with 19 bases between. There are 16 residues in the CDR3. This CDR3 reads CAWGITGTGGNQPQHF. The CDR3 DNA is TGTGCCTGGGGAATTACAGGGACGGGTGGCAATCAGCCCCAGCATTTT.

In the case of this clone: Other DNA variants within this sample encode the same CDR3. This chain links TRBV13 with TRBJ1-1; 8 positions agree with TRBD1. Unmatched junction bases numbered 4, after V lost 5 bases and J lost 2 bases. Germline CDR1 and CDR2: PRHDT and FYEKMQ (reference sequence). The CDR3 is made up of 14 amino acids. Written as DNA, the CDR3 is TGTGCCAGCAGCCTCGGACAGGGTAACACTGAAGCTTTCTTT. Its protein product is CASSLGQGNTEAFF. Complete variable domain (other parts from reference TRBV13 and TRBJ1-1): AAGVIQSPRHLIKEKRETATLKCYPIPRHDTVYWYQQGPGQDPQFLISFYEKMQSDKGSIPDRFSAQQFSDYHSELNMSSLELGDSALYFCASSLGQGNTEAFFGQGTRLTVV.

This clone occurred many times. This chain uses TRBV4-3 with TRBJ2-1; TRBD2 agrees at 7 bases. CDR1 is LGHNA, CDR2 YSLEER, per germline. V gave up 0 bases and J gave up 10 bases; unmatched junction bases: 9. CDR3 length: 15 amino acids. As DNA, the CDR3 is TGCGCCAGCAGCCAAGATGTGACGACTAGCAGGGAGCAGTTCTTC. Amino acid sequence: CASSQDVTTSREQFF.

V and J are TRBV10-2 and TRBJ2-7, with a tentative D call TRBD1 (6 bases). This CDR3 comprises 14 residues. The germline gives CDR1 WSHSY, CDR2 SAAADI. V gave up 8 bases and J gave up 3 bases, with 17 bases separating them. CDR3 sequence (DNA): TGCGCCAGCTCCTTTGGGGGCGCGGGCTACGAGCAGTACTTC. Translated, it gives CASSFGGAGYEQYF.

This rearrangement joins TRBV5-1 to TRBJ1-3, with D uncertain. The CDR3 extends over 15 amino acids. Germline V gene sequence: CDR1 SGHRS, CDR2 YFSETQ. Trimming took off 2 bases at V and 1 base at J, with 10 bases between the two ends. In DNA, the CDR3 is TGCGCCAGCAGCTTTTACGGAGAATCTGGAAACACCATATATTTT. Protein product: CASSFYGESGNTIYF.

To note about this clone: The DNA is omitted, as the CDR3 cannot be located on it reliably, and the CDR3 follows TCRdb's listing. The rearrangement links TRBV6-1 to TRBJ2-7; the tabulated D call, TRBD2, remains unverified against the DNA. Germline CDR1 and CDR2: MNHNS and SASEGT. The CDR3 spans 13 amino acids, including both terminal residues. The chain's CDR3 is CASSTSVLYEQYF.